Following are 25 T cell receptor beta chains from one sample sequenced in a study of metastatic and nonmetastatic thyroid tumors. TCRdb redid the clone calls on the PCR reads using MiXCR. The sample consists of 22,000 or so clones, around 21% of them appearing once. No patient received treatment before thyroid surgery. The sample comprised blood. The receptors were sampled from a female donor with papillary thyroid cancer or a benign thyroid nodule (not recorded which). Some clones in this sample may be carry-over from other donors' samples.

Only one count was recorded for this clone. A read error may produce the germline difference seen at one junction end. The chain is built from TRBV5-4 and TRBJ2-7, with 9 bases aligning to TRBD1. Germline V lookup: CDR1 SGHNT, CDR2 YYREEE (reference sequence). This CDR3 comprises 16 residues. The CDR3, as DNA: TGTGCCATCAGCTTGGCGTCCGGACAGGGGTCCTACGGGCAGTACTTC. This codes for CAISLASGQGSYGQYF.

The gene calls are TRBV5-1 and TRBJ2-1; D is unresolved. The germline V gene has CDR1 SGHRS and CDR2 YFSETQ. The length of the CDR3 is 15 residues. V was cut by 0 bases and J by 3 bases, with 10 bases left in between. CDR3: CASSLVANIYNEQFF. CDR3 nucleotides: TGCGCCAGCAGCTTGGTTGCGAACATCTACAATGAGCAGTTCTTC.

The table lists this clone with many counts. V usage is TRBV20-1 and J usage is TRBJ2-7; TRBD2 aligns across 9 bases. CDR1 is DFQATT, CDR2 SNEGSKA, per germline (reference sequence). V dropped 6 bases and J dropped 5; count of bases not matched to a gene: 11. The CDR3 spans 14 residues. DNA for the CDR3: TGCAGTGCCTCACCGGGACTAGCAAGGAACGAGCAGTACTTC. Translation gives CSASPGLARNEQYF.

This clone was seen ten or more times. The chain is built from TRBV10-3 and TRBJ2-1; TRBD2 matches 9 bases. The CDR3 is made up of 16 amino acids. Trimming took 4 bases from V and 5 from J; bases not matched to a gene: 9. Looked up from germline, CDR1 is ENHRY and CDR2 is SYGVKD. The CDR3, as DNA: TGTGCCATCAGTGGGGCGATTAGCGGGGGAAACAATGAGCAGTTCTTC. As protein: CAISGAISGGNNEQFF.

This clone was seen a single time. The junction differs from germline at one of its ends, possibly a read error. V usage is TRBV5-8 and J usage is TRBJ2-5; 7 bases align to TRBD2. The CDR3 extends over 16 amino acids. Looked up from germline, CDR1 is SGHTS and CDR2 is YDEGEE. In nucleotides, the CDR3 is TGTGCCAGCAGCCTGGTGACTAGCCAACAGCAAGATACCCAGTACTTC. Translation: CASSLVTSQQQDTQYF.

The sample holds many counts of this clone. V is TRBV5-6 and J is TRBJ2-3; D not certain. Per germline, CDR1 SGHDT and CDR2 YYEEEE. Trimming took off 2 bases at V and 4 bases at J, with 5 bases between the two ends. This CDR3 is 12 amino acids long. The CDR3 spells CASSFDPDTQYF. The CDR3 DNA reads TGTGCCAGCAGCTTTGACCCAGATACGCAGTATTTT.

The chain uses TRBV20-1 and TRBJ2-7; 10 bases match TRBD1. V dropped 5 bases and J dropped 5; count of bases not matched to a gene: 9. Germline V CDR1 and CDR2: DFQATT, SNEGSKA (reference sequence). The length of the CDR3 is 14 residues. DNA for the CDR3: TGCAGTGCTCAGTACCGGGACAGGGGCGACGAGCAGTACTTC. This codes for CSAQYRDRGDEQYF.

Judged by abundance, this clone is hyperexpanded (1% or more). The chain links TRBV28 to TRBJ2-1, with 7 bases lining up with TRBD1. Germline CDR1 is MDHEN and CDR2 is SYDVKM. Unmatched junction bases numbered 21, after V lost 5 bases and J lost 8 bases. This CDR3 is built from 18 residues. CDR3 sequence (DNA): TGTGCCAGCAGTAAGCTCTGGGACAGCTCCACCCTCGCCCATGAGCAGTTCTTC. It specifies CASSKLWDSSTLAHEQFF.

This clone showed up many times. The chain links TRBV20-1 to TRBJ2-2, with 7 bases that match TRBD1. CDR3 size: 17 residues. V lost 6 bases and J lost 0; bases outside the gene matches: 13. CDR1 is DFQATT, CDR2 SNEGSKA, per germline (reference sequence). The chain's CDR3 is CSARPAMGQSNTGELFF. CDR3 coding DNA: TGCAGTGCCCGACCCGCTATGGGACAGTCGAACACCGGGGAGCTGTTTTTT.

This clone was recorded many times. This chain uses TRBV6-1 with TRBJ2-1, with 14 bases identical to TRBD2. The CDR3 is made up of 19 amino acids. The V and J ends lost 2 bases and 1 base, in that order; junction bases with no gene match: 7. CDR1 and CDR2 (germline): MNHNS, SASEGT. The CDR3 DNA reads TGTGCCAGCAGTGAAATGAGGACTAGCGGGGGGAGGTCCTACAATGAGCAGTTCTTC. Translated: CASSEMRTSGGRSYNEQFF.

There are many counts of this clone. The CDR3 DNA follows: TGCGCCAGCAGAATACTTGCCACAAAAGACAATGAGCAGTTCTTC. As protein: CASRILATKDNEQFF. The chain uses TRBV5-1 and TRBJ2-1; no reliable D call. Per the germline V gene, CDR1 is SGHRS and CDR2 is YFSETQ. This CDR3 comprises 15 residues. Trimming removed 5 bases at V and 5 bases at J, with 17 bases between.

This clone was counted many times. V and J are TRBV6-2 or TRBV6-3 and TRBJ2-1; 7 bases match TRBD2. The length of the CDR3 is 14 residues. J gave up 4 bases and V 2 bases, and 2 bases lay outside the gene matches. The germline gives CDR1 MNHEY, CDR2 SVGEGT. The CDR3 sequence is CASSYAGVYNEQFF. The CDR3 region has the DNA TGTGCCAGCAGTTACGCGGGAGTGTACAATGAGCAGTTCTTC.

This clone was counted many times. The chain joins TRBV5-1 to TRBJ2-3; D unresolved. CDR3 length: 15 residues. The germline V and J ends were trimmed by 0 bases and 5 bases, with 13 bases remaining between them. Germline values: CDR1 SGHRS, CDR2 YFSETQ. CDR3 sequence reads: CASSLEDTGRDTQYF. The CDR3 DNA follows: TGCGCCAGCAGCTTGGAAGACACCGGCAGAGATACGCAGTATTTT.

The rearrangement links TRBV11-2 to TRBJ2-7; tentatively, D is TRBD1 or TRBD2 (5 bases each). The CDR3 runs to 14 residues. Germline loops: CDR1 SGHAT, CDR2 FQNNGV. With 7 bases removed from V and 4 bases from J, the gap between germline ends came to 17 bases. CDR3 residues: CASISNPWGYEQYF. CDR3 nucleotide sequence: TGTGCCAGCATATCAAATCCATGGGGGTACGAGCAGTACTTC.

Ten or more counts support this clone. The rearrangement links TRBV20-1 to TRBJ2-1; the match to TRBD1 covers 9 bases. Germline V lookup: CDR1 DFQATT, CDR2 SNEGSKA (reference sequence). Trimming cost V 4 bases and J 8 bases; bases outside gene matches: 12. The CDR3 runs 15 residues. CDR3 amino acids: CSAIKGQGIKDEQFF. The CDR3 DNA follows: TGCAGTGCTATCAAGGGACAGGGAATTAAGGATGAGCAGTTCTTC.

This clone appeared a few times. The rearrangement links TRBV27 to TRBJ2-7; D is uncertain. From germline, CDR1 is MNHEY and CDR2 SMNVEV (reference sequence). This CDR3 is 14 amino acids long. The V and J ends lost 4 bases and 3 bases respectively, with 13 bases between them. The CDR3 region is CASSYSSSYYEQYF. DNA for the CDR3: TGTGCCAGCAGTTACTCATCCAGCTACTACGAGCAGTACTTC.

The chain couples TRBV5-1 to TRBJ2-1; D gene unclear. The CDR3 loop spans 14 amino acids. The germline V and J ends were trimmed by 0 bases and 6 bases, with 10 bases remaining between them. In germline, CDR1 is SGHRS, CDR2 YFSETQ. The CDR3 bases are TGCGCCAGCAGCTTGGATCGTCGGTCCAATGAGCAGTTCTTC. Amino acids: CASSLDRRSNEQFF.

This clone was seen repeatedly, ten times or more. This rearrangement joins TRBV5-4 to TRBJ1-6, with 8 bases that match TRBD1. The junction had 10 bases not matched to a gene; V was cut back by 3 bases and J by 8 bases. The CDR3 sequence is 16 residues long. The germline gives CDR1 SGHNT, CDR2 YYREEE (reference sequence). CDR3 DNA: TGTGCCAGCAGCTCGAAAAACAGGGGGAGGGATTCACCCCTCCACTTT. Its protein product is CASSSKNRGRDSPLHF.

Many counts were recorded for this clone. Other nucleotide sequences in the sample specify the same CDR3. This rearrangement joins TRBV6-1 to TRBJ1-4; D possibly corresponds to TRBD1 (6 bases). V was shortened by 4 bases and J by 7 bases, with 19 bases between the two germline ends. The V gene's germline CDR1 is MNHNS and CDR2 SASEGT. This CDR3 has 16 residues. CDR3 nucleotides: TGTGCCAGCAGTGCTGAGGGGAGGGGGAGAGGTGAAAAACTGTTTTTT. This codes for CASSAEGRGRGEKLFF.

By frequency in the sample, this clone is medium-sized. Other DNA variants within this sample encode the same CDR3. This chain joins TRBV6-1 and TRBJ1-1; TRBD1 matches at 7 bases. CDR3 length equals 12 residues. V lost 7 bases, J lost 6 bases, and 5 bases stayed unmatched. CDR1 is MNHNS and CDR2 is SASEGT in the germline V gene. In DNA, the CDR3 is TGTGCCAGCACGGGCAGGGGGTCTGAAGCTTTCTTT. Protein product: CASTGRGSEAFF.

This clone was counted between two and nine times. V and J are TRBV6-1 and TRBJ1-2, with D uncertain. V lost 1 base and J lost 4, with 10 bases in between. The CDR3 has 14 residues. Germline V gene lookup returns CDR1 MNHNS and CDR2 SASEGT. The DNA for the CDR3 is TGTGCCAGCAGTGAAGGAGACGGAGGCTATGGCTACACCTTC. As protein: CASSEGDGGYGYTF.

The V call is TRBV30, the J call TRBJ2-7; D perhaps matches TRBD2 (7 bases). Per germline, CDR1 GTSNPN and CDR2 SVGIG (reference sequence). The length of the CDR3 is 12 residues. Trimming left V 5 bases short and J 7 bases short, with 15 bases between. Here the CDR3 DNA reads TGTGCCTGGTACAGGGCGCGGGGGGAGCAGTACTTC. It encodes CAWYRARGEQYF.

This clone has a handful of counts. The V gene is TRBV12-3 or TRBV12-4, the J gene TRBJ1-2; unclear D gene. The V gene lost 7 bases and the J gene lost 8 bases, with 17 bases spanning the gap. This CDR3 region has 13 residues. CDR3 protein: CASTHRRVGGYTF. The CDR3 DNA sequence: TGTGCCAGCACCCACCGGCGGGTGGGAGGCTACACCTTC.

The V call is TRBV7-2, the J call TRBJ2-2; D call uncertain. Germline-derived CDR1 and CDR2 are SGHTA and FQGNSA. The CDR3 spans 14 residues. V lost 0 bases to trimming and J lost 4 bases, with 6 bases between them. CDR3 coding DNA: TGTGCCAGCAGCTTAGCTTTATTCACCGGGGAGCTGTTTTTT. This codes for CASSLALFTGELFF.

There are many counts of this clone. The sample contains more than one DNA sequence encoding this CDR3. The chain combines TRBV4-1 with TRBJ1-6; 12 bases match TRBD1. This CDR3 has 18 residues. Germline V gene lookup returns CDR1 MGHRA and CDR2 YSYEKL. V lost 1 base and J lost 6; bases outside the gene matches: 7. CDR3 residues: CASSQGWGTGGSNSPLHF. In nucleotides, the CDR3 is TGCGCCAGCAGCCAAGGGTGGGGGACAGGGGGCAGTAATTCACCCCTCCACTTT.